This TCR beta chain was profiled in a study of shared clonotypes between healthy human individuals. General observations from the study: Between four donors, naive CD4 clonotypes were shared at a level of about 5.3%. Generally, naive subsets (rather than memory subsets) showed larger estimated richness.

On this clone: Its antigen remains unknown.

Only in-frame clones appear in the TCRdb table, and some are missing; sequencing was by immunoSEQ multiplex PCR. The sample lists millions of clones; 95% were seen once. CDR1 LNHDA and CDR2 SQIVND come from the germline V gene (reference sequence). V dropped 5 bases and J dropped 4 bases, with 9 bases sitting between them. CDR3 length: 13 amino acids. Donors comprised healthy HIV-negative adults lacking recent acute infections or vaccinations. This TCR came from a man aged 18 to 29 in good health. The sequenced material came from naive CD4+ T cells sorted from blood. Subset denoted: CD45RA+ positively selected. The chain has TRBV19 and TRBJ2-1, with no clear D. CDR3 in amino acids: CASSRTRYNEQFF. CDR3 coding DNA: TGTGCCAGTAGTCGTACGCGGTACAATGAGCAGTTCTTC.